The next 5 T cell receptor beta chains were all read from a single sample in a study of radiation and T cells in renal cell carcinoma. The table came from immunoSEQ multiplex PCR; TCRdb's copy has only in-frame clones and leaves some out. Here the sample spans some 110,000 clones, approximately 80% being singletons. The time point was: baseline pretreatment blood. The treatment is: 15 Gy SBRT to primary tumor, nephrectomy 4 weeks later. The sample was blood, taken from a patient whose treatment included radiotherapy and nephrectomy. The receptors originated from a woman in her fifties or sixties with renal cell carcinoma.

The chain links TRBV19 to TRBJ1-1; D not resolved. The CDR3 consists of 13 residues. Per the germline V gene, CDR1 is LNHDA and CDR2 is SQIVND (reference sequence). V lost 4 bases and J lost 0, with 6 bases in between. CDR3: CASSRRLNTEAFF. The CDR3 DNA is TGTGCCAGTAGTAGACGGTTGAACACTGAAGCTTTCTTT. Drawing the rest from reference TRBV19 and TRBJ1-1, the complete variable domain is DGGITQSPKYLFRKEGQNVTLSCEQNLNHDAMYWYRQDPGQGLRLIYYSQIVNDFQKGDIAEGYSVSREKKESFPLTVTSAQKNPTAFYLCASSRRLNTEAFFGQGTRLTVV.

The chain uses TRBV5-1 and TRBJ1-4; no reliable D call. The CDR3 contains 16 residues. The germline gives CDR1 SGHRS, CDR2 YFSETQ. V was cut by 1 base and J by 3 bases, with 13 bases left in between. The CDR3 nucleotides are TGCGCCAGCAGCTTGTCGGGAGGAAGGGCTAATGAAAAACTGTTTTTT. Translating it yields CASSLSGGRANEKLFF.

In DNA form, the CDR3 reads TGTGCCAGCAGCGTAGAATCGGTTGGGGTGGGGACTGAAGCTTTCTTT. This gives the protein CASSVESVGVGTEAFF. The V call is TRBV9, the J call TRBJ1-1, with unresolved D. The CDR3 runs 16 residues. The V gene's germline CDR1 is SGDLS and CDR2 YYNGEE. With 0 bases removed from V and 5 bases from J, the gap between germline ends came to 17 bases.

The chain combines TRBV15 with TRBJ2-5, with 8 bases lining up with TRBD1. V lost 9 bases, J lost 5 bases, and 5 bases stayed unmatched. The germline CDR1 and CDR2 sequences are LNHNV and YYDKDF (reference sequence). This CDR3 has 12 amino acids. The DNA for the CDR3 is TGTGCCACGAGACGACAGGGGGAGACCCAGTACTTC. Translated, it gives CATRRQGETQYF.

The chain recombines TRBV18 with TRBJ1-3; D uncertain. The CDR3 sequence is 12 residues long. CDR1 KGHSH and CDR2 LQKENI come from the germline V gene. With 2 bases removed from V and 4 bases from J, the gap between germline ends came to 3 bases. CDR3 residues: CASSPEGNTIYF. In nucleotides, the CDR3 is TGTGCCAGCTCACCAGAGGGAAACACCATATATTTT.